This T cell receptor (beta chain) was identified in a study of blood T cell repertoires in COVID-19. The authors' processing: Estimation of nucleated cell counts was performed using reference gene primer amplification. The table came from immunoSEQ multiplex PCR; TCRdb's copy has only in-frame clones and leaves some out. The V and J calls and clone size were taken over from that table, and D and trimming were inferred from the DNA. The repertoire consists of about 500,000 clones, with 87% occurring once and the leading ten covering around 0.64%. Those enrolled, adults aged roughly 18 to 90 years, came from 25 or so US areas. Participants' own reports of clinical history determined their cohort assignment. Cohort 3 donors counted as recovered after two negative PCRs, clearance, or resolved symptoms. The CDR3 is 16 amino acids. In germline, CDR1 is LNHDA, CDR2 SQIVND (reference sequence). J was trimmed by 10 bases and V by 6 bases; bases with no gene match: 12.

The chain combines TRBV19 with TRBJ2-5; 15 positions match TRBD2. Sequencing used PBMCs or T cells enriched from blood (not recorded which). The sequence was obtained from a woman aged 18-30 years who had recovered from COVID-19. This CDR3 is CASSPGTSGGSGYQYF. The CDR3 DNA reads TGTGCCAGTAGCCCTGGGACTAGCGGGGGGAGTGGATACCAGTACTTC.